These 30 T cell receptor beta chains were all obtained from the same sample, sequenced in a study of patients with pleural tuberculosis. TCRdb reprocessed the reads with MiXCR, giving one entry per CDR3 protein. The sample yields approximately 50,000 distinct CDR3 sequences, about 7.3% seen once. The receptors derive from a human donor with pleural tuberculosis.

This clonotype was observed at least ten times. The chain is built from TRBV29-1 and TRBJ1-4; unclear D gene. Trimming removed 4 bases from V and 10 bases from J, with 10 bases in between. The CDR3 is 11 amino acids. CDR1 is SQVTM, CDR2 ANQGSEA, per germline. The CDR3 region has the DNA TGCAGCGTTGTGTCTGTGGGAAAACTGTTTTTT. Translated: CSVVSVGKLFF.

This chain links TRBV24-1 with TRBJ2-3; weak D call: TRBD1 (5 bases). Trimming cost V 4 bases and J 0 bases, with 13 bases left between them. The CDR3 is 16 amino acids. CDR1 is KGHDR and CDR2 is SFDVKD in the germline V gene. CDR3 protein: CATSDPQGGSTDTQYF. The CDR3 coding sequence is TGTGCCACCAGTGACCCCCAGGGCGGTAGCACAGATACGCAGTATTTT.

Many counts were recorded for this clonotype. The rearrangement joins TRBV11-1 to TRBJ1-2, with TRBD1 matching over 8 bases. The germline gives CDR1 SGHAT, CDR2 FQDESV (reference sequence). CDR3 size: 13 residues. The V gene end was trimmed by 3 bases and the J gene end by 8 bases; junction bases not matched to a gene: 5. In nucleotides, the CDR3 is TGTGCCAGCAGCTTGGACAGGGCTCACGGCTACACCTTC. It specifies CASSLDRAHGYTF.

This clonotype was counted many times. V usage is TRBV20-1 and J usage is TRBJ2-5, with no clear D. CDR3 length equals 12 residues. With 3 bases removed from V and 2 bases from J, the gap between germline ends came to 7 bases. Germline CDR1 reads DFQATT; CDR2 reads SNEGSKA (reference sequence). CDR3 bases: TGCAGTGCTAGTCGGCGGCAAGAGACCCAGTACTTC. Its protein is CSASRRQETQYF.

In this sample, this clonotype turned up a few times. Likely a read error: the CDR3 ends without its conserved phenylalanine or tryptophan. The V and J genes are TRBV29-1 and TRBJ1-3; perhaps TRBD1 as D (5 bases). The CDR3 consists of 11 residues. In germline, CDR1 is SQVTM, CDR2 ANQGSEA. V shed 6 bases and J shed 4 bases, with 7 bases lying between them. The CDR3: CSVRDGNTIYS. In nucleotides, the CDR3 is TGCAGCGTGAGGGACGGAAACACCATATATTCT.

CDR3 in amino acids: CSGWTELNTEAFF. The CDR3, as DNA: TGCAGCGGATGGACGGAACTGAACACTGAAGCTTTCTTT. The chain uses TRBV29-1 and TRBJ1-1, with D hard to call. The CDR3 runs 13 residues. CDR1 SQVTM and CDR2 ANQGSEA come from the germline V gene. Trimming took 7 bases from V and 0 from J, leaving 12 bases between them.

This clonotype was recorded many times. CDR3 bases: TGTGCCAGCAGCTTAGGTGCTAGCGGCATCACAGATACGCAGTATTTT. This gives the protein CASSLGASGITDTQYF. The chain recombines TRBV11-1 with TRBJ2-3, with 7 bases that match TRBD2. CDR1 and CDR2 from the germline V gene are SGHAT and FQDESV (reference sequence). There are 16 residues in the CDR3. With 1 base clipped from V and 2 bases from J, the junction kept 6 bases outside the gene matches.

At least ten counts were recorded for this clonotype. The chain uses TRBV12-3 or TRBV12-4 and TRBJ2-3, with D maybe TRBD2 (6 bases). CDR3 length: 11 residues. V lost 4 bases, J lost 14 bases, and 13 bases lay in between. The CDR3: CASSSWEVRYF. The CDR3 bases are TGTGCCAGCAGTTCGTGGGAGGTCAGGTATTTT.

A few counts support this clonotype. The CDR3 loop is CASSPRGAVYQETQYF. DNA of the CDR3: TGCGCCAGCAGCCCTCGGGGAGCGGTGTACCAAGAGACCCAGTACTTC. The chain links TRBV4-1 to TRBJ2-5, with D perhaps TRBD2 (5 bases). The CDR3 consists of 16 residues. Germline CDR1 MGHRA, CDR2 YSYEKL. V was clipped by 4 bases and J by 0 bases, with 15 bases between them.

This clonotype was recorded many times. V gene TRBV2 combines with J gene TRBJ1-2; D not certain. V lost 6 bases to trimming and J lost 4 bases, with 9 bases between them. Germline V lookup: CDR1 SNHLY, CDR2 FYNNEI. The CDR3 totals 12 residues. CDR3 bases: TGTGCCAGCAGGGACCGACCCTATGGCTACACCTTC. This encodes CASRDRPYGYTF.

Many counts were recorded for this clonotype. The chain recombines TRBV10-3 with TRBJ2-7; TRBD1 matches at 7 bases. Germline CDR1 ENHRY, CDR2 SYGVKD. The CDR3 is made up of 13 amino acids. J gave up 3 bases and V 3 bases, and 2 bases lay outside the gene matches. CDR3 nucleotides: TGTGCCATCAGTGAAGGACAGGTCTACGAGCAGTACGTC. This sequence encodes CAISEGQVYEQYV.

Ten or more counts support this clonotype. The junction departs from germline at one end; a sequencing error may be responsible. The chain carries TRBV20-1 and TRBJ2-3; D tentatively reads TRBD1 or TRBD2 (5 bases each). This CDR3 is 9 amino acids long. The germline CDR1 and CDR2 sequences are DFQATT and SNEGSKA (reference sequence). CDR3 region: CSAPGLGDF. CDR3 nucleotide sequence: TGCAGTGCGCCCGGATTGGGGGATTTT.

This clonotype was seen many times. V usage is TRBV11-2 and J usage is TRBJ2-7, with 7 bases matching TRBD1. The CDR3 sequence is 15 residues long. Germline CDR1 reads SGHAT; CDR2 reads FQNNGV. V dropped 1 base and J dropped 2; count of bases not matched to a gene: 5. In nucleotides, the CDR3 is TGTGCCAGCAGCTTAGGACAGGGTAATCCCTACGAGCAGTACGTC. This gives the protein CASSLGQGNPYEQYV.

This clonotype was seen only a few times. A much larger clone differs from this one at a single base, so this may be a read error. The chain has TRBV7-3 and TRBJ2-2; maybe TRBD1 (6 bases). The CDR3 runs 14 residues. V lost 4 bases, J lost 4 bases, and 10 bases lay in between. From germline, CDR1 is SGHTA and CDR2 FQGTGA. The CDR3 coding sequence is TGTGCCAGCAGCTCAACAGGGTTCACCGGGGAGCTGTTTTTT. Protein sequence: CASSSTGFTGELFF.

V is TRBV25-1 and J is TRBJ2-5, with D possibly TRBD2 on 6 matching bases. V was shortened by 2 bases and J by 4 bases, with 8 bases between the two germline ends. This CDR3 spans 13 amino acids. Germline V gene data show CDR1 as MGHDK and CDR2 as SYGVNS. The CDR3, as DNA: TGTGCCAGCAGTGAACGGGGAGGAGAGACCCAGTACTTC. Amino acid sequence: CASSERGGETQYF.

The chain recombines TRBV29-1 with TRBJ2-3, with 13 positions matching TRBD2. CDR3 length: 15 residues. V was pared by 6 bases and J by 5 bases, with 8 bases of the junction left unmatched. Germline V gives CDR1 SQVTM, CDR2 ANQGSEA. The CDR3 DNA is TGCAGCGTGAGGGGGACTAGCGGGAAAAAAGATACGCAGTATTTT. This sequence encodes CSVRGTSGKKDTQYF.

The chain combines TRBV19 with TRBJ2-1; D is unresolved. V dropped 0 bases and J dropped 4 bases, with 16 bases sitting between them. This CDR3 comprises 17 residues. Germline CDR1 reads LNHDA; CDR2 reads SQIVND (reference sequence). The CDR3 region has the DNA TGTGCCAGTAGTATAGATTCAGGTACATACTCTTACAATGAGCAGTTCTTC. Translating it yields CASSIDSGTYSYNEQFF.

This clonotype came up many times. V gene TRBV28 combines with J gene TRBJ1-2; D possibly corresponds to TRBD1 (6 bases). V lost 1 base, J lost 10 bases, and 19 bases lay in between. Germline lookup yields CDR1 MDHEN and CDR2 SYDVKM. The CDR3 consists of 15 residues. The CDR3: CASSLLEGRGVDYTF. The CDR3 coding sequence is TGTGCCAGCAGTTTATTGGAGGGCAGGGGCGTCGACTACACCTTC.

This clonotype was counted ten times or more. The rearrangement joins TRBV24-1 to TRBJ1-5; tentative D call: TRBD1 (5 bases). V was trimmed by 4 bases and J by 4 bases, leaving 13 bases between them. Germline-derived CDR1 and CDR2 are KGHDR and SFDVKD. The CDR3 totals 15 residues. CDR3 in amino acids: CATSDTGRVNQPQHF. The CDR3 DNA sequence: TGTGCCACCAGTGACACGGGACGGGTGAATCAGCCCCAGCATTTT.

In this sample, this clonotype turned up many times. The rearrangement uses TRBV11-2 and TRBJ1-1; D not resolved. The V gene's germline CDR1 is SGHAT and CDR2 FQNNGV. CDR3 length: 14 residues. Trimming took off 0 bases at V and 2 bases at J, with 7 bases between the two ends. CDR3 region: CASSLDQANTEAFF. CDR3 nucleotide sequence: TGTGCCAGCAGCTTAGACCAAGCTAACACTGAAGCTTTCTTT.

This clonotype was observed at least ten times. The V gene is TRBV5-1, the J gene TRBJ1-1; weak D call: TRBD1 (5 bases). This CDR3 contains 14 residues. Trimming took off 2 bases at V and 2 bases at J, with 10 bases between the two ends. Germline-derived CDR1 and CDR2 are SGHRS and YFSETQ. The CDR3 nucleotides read TGCGCCAGCAGCTTTAGGACAACAAACACTGAAGCTTTCTTT. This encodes CASSFRTTNTEAFF.

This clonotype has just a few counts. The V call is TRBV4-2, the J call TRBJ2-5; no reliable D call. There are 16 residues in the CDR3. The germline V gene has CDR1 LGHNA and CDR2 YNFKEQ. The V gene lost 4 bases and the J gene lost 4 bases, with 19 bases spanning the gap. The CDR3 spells CASSLYKIGPAETQYF. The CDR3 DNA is TGTGCCAGCAGCCTTTACAAGATAGGGCCTGCAGAGACCCAGTACTTC.

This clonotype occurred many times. The CDR3 nucleotides are TGTGCCAGCAGTTACGGGGTCTCCAATGAGCAGTTCTTC. This encodes CASSYGVSNEQFF. This rearrangement joins TRBV6-2 or TRBV6-3 to TRBJ2-1; D remains ambiguous. The ends were cut back, 2 bases at V and 6 bases at J, with 8 bases in the middle. CDR1 and CDR2 from the germline V gene are MNHEY and SVGEGT. This CDR3 comprises 13 residues.

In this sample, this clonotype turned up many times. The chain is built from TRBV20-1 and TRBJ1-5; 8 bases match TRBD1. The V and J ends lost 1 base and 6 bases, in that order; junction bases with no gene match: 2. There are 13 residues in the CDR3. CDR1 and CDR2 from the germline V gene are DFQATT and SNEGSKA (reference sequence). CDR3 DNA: TGCAGTGCTAGAGGACAGGGGAGTCAGCCCCAGCATTTT. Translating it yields CSARGQGSQPQHF.

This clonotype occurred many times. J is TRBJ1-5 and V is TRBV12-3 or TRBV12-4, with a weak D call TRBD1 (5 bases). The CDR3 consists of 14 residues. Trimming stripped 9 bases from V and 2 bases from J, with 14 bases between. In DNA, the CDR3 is TGTGCCAGTCTTGGGGGGTCAGGCAATCAGCCCCAGCATTTT. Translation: CASLGGSGNQPQHF.

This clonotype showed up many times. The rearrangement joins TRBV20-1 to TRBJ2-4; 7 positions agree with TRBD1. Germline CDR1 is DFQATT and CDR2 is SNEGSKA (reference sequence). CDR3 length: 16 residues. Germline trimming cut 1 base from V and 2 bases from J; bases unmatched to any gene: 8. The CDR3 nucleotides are TGCAGTGCTAGAGTCCGGGACAGTGTTACCAAAAACATTCAGTACTTC. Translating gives CSARVRDSVTKNIQYF.

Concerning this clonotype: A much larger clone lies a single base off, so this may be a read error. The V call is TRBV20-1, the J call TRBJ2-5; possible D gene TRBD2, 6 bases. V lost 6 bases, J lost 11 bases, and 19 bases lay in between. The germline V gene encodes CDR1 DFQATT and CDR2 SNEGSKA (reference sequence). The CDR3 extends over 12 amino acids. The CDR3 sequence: CSAGGNYNEQYF. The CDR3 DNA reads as TGCAGTGCCGGGGGAAACTACAATGAGCAGTACTTC.

The CDR3 reads CSVVRGRAEAFF. The CDR3 nucleotides read TGCAGCGTCGTCAGGGGAAGGGCTGAAGCTTTCTTT. The chain joins TRBV29-1 to TRBJ1-1; a weak D match, TRBD1 (6 bases). The V and J ends lost 6 bases and 6 bases respectively, with 14 bases between them. Germline CDR1 SQVTM, CDR2 ANQGSEA. The CDR3 has 12 residues.

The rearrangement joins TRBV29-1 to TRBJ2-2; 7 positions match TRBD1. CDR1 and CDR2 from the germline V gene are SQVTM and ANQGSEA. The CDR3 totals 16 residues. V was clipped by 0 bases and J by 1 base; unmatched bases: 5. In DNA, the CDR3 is TGCAGCGTTGAAGATTCCGGGACAGTGAACACCGGGGAGCTGTTTTTT. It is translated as CSVEDSGTVNTGELFF.

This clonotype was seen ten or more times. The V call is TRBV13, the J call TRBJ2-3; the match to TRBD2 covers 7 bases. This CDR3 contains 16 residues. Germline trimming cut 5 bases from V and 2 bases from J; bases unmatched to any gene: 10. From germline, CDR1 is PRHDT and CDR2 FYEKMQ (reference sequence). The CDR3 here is CASSPGTTGYTDTQYF. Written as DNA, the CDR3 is TGTGCCAGCAGCCCGGGGACTACGGGTTACACAGATACGCAGTATTTT.